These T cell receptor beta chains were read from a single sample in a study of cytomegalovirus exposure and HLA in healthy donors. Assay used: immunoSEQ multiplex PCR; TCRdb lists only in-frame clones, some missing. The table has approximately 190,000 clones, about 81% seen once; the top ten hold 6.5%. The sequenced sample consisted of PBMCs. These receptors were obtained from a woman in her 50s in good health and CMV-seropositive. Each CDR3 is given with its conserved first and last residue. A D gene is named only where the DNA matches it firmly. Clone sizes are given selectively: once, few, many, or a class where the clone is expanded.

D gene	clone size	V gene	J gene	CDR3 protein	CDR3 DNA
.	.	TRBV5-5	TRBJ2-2	CASSMGPQGAGELFF	TGTGCCAGCAGCATGGGGCCACAGGGCGCCGGGGAGCTGTTTTTT
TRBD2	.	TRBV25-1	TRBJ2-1	CASSDPGLAYNEQFF	TGTGCCAGCAGTGATCCGGGACTAGCTTACAATGAGCAGTTCTTC
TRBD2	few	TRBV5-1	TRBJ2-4	CASSYSGGSEGIQYF	TGCGCCAGCAGCTACTCCGGGGGGTCTGAGGGGATTCAGTACTTC
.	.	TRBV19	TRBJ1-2	CASSSTGWGYTF	TGTGCCAGTAGTTCAACAGGGTGGGGCTACACCTTC
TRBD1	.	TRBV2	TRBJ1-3	CASRRDSISGNTIYF	TGTGCCAGCAGACGGGACAGTATCTCTGGAAACACCATATATTTT
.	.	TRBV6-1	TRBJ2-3	CASSLGGTTDTQYF	TGTGCCAGCAGTCTCGGAGGGACCACAGATACGCAGTATTTT
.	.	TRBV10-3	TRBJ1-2	CAISGPQGFADYGYTF	TGTGCCATCAGTGGCCCCCAGGGGTTTGCGGACTATGGCTACACCTTC
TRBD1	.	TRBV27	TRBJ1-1	CATFGTGKGENTEAFF	TGTGCCACCTTCGGGACAGGGAAGGGGGAAAACACTGAAGCTTTCTTT
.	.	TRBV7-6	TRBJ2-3	CASSLGTPQSTDTQYF	TGTGCCAGCAGCTTAGGGACTCCCCAAAGCACAGATACGCAGTATTTT
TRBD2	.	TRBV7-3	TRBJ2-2	CASSPRGTSGGELFF	TGTGCCAGCAGCCCTAGGGGGACTAGCGGCGGGGAGCTGTTTTTT
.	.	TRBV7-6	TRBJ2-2	CASSGQEGTGELFF	TGTGCCAGCAGCGGACAGGAGGGCACCGGGGAGCTGTTTTTT
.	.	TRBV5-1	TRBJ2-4	CASSPTKGNSQYF	TGCGCCAGCAGCCCTACCAAGGGGAACAGTCAGTACTTC
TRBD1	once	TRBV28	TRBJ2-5	CASSPPGGVETQYF	TGTGCCAGCAGCCCGCCAGGGGGCGTAGAGACCCAGTACTTC
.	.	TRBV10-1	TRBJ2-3	CASSEAGPTDTQYF	TGCGCCAGCAGTGAGGCAGGGCCCACAGATACGCAGTATTTT
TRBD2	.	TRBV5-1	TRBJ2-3	CASSSPPGLAGAPDTQYF	TGCGCCAGCAGCTCTCCTCCGGGACTAGCGGGAGCTCCAGATACGCAGTATTTT
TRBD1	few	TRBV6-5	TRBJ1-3	CATYRGRPTVDTIYF	TGTGCCACCTACAGGGGAAGACCGACGGTGGACACCATATATTTT
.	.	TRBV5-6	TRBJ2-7	CASSLGQVSYEQYF	TGTGCCAGCAGCTTGGGACAGGTCTCCTACGAGCAGTACTTC
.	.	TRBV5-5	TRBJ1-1	CASSLGTEAFF	TGTGCCAGCAGCCTAGGGACAGAAGCTTTCTTT
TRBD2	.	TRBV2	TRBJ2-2	CASRRGLAGGAGELFF	TGTGCCAGCAGGAGGGGACTAGCGGGAGGGGCCGGGGAGCTGTTTTTT
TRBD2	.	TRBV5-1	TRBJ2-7	CASSLAWGGSPYEQYF	TGCGCCAGCAGCTTGGCCTGGGGGGGGTCCCCCTACGAGCAGTACTTC
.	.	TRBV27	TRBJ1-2	CASSPWTEGLGGYTF	TGTGCCAGCAGTCCCTGGACTGAAGGATTGGGGGGCTACACCTTC
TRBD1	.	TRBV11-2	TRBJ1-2	CASSPGQGSYGYTF	TGTGCCAGCAGCCCGGGACAGGGGAGTTACGGCTACACCTTC
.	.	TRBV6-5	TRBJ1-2	CASSSSRAYGYTF	TGTGCCAGCAGTTCGTCGCGAGCCTATGGCTACACCTTC
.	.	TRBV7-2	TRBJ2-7	CASSLVGNSYEQYF	TGTGCCAGCAGCTTAGTGGGCAACTCCTACGAGCAGTACTTC
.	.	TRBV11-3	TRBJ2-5	CASSQRDKEETQYF	TGTGCCAGCAGCCAACGGGACAAAGAAGAGACCCAGTACTTC
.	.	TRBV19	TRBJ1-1	CASTGSLNTEAFF	TGTGCCAGCACAGGGTCTTTGAACACTGAAGCTTTCTTT
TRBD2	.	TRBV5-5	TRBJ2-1	CASSTGLAGSSYNEQFF	TGTGCCAGCAGCACGGGACTAGCGGGGTCCTCCTACAATGAGCAGTTCTTC
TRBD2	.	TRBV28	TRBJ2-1	CASSISGDNEQFF	TGTGCCAGCAGTATTAGCGGGGACAATGAGCAGTTCTTC
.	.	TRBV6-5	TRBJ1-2	CASSYRGDGYTF	TGTGCCAGCAGTTACCGGGGTGATGGCTACACCTTC
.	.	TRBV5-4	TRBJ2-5	CASSLDRVQETQYF	TGTGCCAGCAGCTTGGACAGAGTCCAAGAGACCCAGTACTTC
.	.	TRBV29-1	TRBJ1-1	CSVARNTEAFF	TGCAGCGTTGCCAGGAACACTGAAGCTTTCTTT
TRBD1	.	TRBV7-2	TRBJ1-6	CASSSRQGYSPLHF	TGTGCCAGCAGCTCCCGACAGGGCTATTCACCCCTCCACTTT
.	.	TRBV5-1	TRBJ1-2	CASSSLSGRSGYTF	TGCGCCAGCAGCTCGTTATCAGGGAGGAGTGGCTACACCTTC
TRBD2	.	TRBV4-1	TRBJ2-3	CASSQERGGPDTQYF	TGCGCCAGCAGCCAAGAAAGGGGAGGGCCAGATACGCAGTATTTT
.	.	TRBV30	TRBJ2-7	CAWSVWLGSHEQYF	TGTGCCTGGAGTGTATGGCTGGGTAGCCACGAGCAGTACTTC
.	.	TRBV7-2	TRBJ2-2	CASSLGAQGFTGELFF	TGTGCCAGCAGCTTAGGGGCTCAAGGATTCACCGGGGAGCTGTTTTTT
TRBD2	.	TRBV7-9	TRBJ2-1	CASSPGLAGSNEQFF	TGTGCCAGCAGCCCAGGACTAGCGGGGTCCAATGAGCAGTTCTTC
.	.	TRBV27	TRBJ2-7	CASSHGRGGFWDDEQYF	TGTGCCAGCAGCCACGGCAGGGGAGGGTTTTGGGACGACGAGCAGTACTTC
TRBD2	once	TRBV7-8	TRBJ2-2	CASSLVLGGSGTGELFF	TGTGCCAGCAGCTTAGTTTTGGGGGGGTCTGGCACCGGGGAGCTGTTTTTT
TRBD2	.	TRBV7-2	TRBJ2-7	CASSFTGLAGDEQYF	TGTGCCAGCAGCTTCACCGGACTAGCGGGAGATGAGCAGTACTTC
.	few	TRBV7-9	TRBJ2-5	CATEPRGFGEETQYF	TGTGCCACCGAGCCCAGGGGTTTTGGGGAGGAGACCCAGTACTTC
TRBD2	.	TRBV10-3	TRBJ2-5	CAISEVAGEETQYF	TGTGCCATCAGTGAAGTAGCGGGGGAAGAGACCCAGTACTTC
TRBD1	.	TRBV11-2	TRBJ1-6	CASSVRTWDRNNSPLHF	TGTGCCAGCAGCGTGCGTACATGGGACAGGAATAATTCACCCCTCCACTTT
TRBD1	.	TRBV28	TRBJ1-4	CASSWTGPNEKLFF	TGTGCCAGCAGCTGGACAGGGCCTAATGAAAAACTGTTTTTT
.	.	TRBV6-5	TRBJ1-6	CASSYSKGVDNSPLHF	TGTGCCAGCAGTTACTCGAAGGGGGTGGATAATTCACCCCTCCACTTT
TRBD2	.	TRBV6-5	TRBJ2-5	CASSVGLAQTQYF	TGTGCCAGCAGTGTTGGACTAGCTCAGACCCAGTACTTC
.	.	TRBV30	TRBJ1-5	CAWQAGGGGNQPQHF	TGTGCCTGGCAAGCCGGGGGTGGTGGCAATCAGCCCCAGCATTTT
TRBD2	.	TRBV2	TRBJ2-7	CASSEARAITSGRSYEQYF	TGTGCCAGCAGTGAAGCGAGGGCCATCACTAGCGGGAGAAGTTACGAGCAGTACTTC
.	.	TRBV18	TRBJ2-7	CASSNQGAAWDEQYF	TGTGCCAGCTCTAACCAGGGCGCAGCGTGGGACGAGCAGTACTTC
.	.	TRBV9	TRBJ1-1	CASSPFGSGDTEAFF	TGTGCCAGCAGCCCCTTTGGGTCCGGGGACACTGAAGCTTTCTTT
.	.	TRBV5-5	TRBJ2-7	CASSLDVGAYEQYF	TGTGCCAGCAGCTTGGATGTGGGAGCCTACGAGCAATACTTC
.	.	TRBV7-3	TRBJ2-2	CASSLKLSGNTGELFF	TGTGCCAGCAGCTTAAAGCTTAGCGGGAACACCGGGGAGCTGTTTTTT
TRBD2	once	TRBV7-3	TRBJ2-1	CASSPTSGLYNEQFF	TGTGCCAGCAGCCCGACTAGCGGATTATACAATGAGCAGTTCTTC
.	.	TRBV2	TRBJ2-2	CASSEARGNTGGLFF	TGTGCCAGCAGTGAAGCGAGGGGTAACACCGGGGGGCTGTTTTTT
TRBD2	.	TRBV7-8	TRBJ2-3	CASSLARSGTYTDTQYF	TGTGCCAGCAGCTTAGCGCGTAGCGGGACATACACAGATACGCAGTATTTT
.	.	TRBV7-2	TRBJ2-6	CASSLPYNVLTF	TGTGCCAGCAGCTTACCGTACAACGTCCTGACTTTC
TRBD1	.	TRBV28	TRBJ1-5	CASSLGTGVRQPQHF	TGTGCCAGCAGTTTAGGGACAGGAGTACGGCAGCCCCAGCATTTT